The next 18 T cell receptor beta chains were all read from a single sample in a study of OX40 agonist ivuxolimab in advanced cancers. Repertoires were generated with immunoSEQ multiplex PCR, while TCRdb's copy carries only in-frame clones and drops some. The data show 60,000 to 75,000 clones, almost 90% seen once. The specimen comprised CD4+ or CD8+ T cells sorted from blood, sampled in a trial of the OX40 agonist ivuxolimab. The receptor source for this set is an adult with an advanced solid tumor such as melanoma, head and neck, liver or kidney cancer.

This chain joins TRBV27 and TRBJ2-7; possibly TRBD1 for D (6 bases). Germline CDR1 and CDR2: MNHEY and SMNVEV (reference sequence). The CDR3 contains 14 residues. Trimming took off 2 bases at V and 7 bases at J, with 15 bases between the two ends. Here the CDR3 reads CASSLRLGQTEQYF. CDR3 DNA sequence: TGTGCCAGCAGTTTACGGTTAGGACAGACTGAGCAGTACTTC.

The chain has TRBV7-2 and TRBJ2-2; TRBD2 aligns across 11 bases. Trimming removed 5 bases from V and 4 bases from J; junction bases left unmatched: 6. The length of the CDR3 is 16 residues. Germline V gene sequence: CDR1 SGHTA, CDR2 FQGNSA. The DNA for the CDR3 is TGTGCCAGCAGCCCCCGACTAGCGGGACCCACCGGGGAGCTGTTTTTT. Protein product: CASSPRLAGPTGELFF.

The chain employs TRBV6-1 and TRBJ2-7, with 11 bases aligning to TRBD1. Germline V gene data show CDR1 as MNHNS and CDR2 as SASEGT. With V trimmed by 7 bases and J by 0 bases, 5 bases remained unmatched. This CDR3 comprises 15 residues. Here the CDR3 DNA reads TGTGCCAGCATTAGGACAGGGGGCTCCTCCTACGAGCAGTACTTC. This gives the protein CASIRTGGSSYEQYF.

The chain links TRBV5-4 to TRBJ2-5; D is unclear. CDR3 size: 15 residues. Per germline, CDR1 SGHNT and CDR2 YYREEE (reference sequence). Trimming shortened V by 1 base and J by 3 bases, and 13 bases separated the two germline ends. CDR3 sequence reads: CASSLHGRVEETQYF. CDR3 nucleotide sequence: TGTGCCAGCAGCTTGCACGGTAGGGTAGAAGAGACCCAGTACTTC.

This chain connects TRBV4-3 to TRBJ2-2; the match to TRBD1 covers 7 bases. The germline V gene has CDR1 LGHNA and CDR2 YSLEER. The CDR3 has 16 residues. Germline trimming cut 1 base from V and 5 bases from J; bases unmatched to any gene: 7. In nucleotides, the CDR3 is TGCGCCAGCAGCCAAGGAAGGCCACAGGGGACCGGGGAGCTGTTTTTT. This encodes CASSQGRPQGTGELFF.

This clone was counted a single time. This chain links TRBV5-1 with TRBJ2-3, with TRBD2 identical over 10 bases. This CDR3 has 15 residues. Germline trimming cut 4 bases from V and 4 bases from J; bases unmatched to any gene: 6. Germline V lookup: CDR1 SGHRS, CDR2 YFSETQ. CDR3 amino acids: CASSVPSGSSDTQYF. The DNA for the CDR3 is TGCGCCAGCAGCGTCCCTAGCGGGAGTTCAGATACGCAGTATTTT.

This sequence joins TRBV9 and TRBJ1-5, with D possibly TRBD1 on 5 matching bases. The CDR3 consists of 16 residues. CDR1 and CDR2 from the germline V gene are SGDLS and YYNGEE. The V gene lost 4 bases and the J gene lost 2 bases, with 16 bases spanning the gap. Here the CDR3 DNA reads TGTGCCAGCAGCTACCATTTAGACAGAGGCAATCAGCCCCAGCATTTT. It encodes CASSYHLDRGNQPQHF.

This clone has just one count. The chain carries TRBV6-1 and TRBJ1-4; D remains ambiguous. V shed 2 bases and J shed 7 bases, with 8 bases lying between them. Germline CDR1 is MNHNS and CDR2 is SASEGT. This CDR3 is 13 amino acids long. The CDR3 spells CASSEIGPEKLFF. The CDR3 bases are TGTGCCAGCAGTGAAATCGGTCCTGAAAAACTGTTTTTT.

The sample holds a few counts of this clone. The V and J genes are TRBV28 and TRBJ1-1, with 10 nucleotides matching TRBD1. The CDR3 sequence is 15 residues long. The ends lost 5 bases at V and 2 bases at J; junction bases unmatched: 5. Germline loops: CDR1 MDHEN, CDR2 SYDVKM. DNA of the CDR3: TGTGCCAGCAGTACCAGACAGGGGGCTAACACTGAAGCTTTCTTT. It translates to CASSTRQGANTEAFF.

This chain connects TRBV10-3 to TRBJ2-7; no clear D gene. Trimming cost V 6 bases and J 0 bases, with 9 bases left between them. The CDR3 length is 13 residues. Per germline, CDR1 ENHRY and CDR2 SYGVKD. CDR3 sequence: CAISDRFSYEQYF. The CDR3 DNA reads TGTGCCATCAGCGACCGTTTCTCCTACGAGCAGTACTTC.

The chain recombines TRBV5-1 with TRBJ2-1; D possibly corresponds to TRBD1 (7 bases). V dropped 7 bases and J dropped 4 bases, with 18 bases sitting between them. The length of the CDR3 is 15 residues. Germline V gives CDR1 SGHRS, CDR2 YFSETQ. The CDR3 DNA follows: TGCGCCAGCGCCCAGGGGGGCGGAATGTACAATGAGCAGTTCTTC. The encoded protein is CASAQGGGMYNEQFF.

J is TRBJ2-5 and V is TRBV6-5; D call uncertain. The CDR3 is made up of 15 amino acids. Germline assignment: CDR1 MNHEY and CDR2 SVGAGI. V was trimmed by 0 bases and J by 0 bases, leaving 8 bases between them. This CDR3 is CASSYSDGYQETQYF. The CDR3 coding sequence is TGTGCCAGCAGTTACTCGGACGGTTACCAAGAGACCCAGTACTTC.

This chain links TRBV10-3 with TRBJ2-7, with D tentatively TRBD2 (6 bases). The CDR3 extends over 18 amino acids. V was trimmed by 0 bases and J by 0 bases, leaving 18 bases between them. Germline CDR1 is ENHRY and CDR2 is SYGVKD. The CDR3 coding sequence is TGTGCCATCAGTGAGTCGATAGGTATCGGGGGTTACTCCTACGAGCAGTACTTC. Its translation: CAISESIGIGGYSYEQYF.

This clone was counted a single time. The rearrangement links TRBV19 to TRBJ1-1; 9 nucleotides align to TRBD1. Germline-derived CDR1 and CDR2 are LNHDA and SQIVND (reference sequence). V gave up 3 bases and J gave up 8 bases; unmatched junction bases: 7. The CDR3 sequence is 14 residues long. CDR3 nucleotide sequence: TGTGCCAGTAGTATCACCTCCGGGACAGGGGAAGCTTTCTTT. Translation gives CASSITSGTGEAFF.

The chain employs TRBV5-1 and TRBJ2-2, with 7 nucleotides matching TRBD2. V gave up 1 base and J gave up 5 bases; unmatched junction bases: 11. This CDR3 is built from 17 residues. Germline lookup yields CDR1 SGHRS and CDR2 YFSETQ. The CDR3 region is CASSLPDTSDLTGELFF. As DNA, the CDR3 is TGCGCCAGCAGCTTGCCCGACACTAGCGACCTAACCGGGGAGCTGTTTTTT.

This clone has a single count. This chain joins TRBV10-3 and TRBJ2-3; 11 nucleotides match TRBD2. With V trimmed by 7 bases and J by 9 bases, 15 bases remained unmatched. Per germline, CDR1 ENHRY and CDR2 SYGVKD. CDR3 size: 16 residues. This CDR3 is CAIKGTTSGRSGTQYF. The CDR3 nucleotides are TGTGCCATCAAGGGCACTACTAGCGGGAGAAGTGGAACGCAGTATTTT.

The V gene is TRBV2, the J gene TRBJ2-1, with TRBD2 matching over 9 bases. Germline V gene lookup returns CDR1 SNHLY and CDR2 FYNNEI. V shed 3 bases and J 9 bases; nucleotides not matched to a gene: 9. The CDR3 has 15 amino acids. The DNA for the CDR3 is TGTGCCAGCAGTGAGGGGGCGGGAGGGCCAATTGAGCAGTTCTTC. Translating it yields CASSEGAGGPIEQFF.

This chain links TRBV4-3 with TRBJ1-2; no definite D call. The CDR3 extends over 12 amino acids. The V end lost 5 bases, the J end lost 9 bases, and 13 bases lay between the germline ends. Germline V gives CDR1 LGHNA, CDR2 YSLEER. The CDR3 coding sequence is TGCGCCAGCAGCGTAGGCCCTAGCCGCTACACCTTC. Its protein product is CASSVGPSRYTF.